This is a list of T cell receptor beta chains from one sample in a study of human T cells and chemical hapten exposure. TCRdb called the RACE reads again in MiXCR, with one record for every CDR3 protein. The sample consists of more than 60,000 distinct CDR3 sequences, 10% of them appearing once. The sequencing here drew on whole blood, taken in connection with sensitization to the hapten diphenylcyclopropenone (DPC). The receptors originated from a woman aged 45-65 years with alopecia areata. Some clones in this sample may be carry-over from other donors' samples. The CDR3 runs from the conserved cysteine through the conserved F or W. The order of the fields is D gene, V gene, CDR3 protein. D genes are given only for firm matches.

D gene: TRBD1
V gene: TRBV27
CDR3 protein: CASSLSGQIETQYF

D gene: TRBD1
V gene: TRBV14
CDR3 protein: CASSHLTQGSSYEQYF

D gene: TRBD1
V gene: TRBV5-8
CDR3 protein: CASSLVGQGVAETQYF

D gene: .
V gene: TRBV7-9
CDR3 protein: CASSSGSGPIEAFF

D gene: TRBD2
V gene: TRBV2
CDR3 protein: CASTIASGRADTQYF

D gene: .
V gene: TRBV19
CDR3 protein: CASSMGFGGNTEAFF

D gene: .
V gene: TRBV7-9
CDR3 protein: CASSSGVRNTEAFF

D gene: .
V gene: TRBV29-1
CDR3 protein: CSVSWGGNIQYF

D gene: .
V gene: TRBV6-6
CDR3 protein: CASSYLPKDGYTF

D gene: .
V gene: TRBV11-2
CDR3 protein: CASSSLTVYGYTF

D gene: .
V gene: TRBV5-1
CDR3 protein: CASSLGLESNEQYF

D gene: .
V gene: TRBV5-1
CDR3 protein: CASSPDTDQPQHF

D gene: .
V gene: TRBV11-3
CDR3 protein: CASSFSSVADTQYF

D gene: .
V gene: TRBV7-2
CDR3 protein: CASSFSVDTEAFF

D gene: .
V gene: TRBV12-3/TRBV12-4
CDR3 protein: CASSSIHSNQPQHF

D gene: .
V gene: TRBV7-6
CDR3 protein: CASSQQGDTGELFF

D gene: .
V gene: TRBV2
CDR3 protein: CASSEEGQGLTGELFF

D gene: .
V gene: TRBV18
CDR3 protein: CASSPLPAKNSPEAFF

D gene: .
V gene: TRBV3-1
CDR3 protein: CASSQGRDGWYEQYF

D gene: TRBD1
V gene: TRBV4-1
CDR3 protein: CASSQRGQGAEAFF

D gene: TRBD1
V gene: TRBV7-8
CDR3 protein: CASSPSQGALAGELFF

D gene: .
V gene: TRBV29-1
CDR3 protein: CSVEETDTQYF

D gene: .
V gene: TRBV7-3
CDR3 protein: CASSFSPAYNEQFF

D gene: .
V gene: TRBV5-4
CDR3 protein: CASSSDSSAYGYTF

D gene: TRBD1
V gene: TRBV2
CDR3 protein: CASSTGDYAEAFF

D gene: .
V gene: TRBV29-1
CDR3 protein: CSVDKTGNRYEQFF

D gene: TRBD1
V gene: TRBV20-1
CDR3 protein: CSASRQGNSYNEQFF

D gene: .
V gene: TRBV6-1
CDR3 protein: CASSEGGVLGQPQHF

D gene: .
V gene: TRBV7-8
CDR3 protein: CASSLGRAEAGELFF

D gene: TRBD2
V gene: TRBV28
CDR3 protein: CASSSGTSGSNEQFF

D gene: .
V gene: TRBV27
CDR3 protein: CASSFSRPGHKAKNIQYF

D gene: .
V gene: TRBV29-1
CDR3 protein: CSVSHTNTEAFF

D gene: .
V gene: TRBV10-3
CDR3 protein: CAISEVQFNSPLHF

D gene: TRBD2
V gene: TRBV29-1
CDR3 protein: CSVGGPIAGSSYNEQFF

D gene: .
V gene: TRBV2
CDR3 protein: CASSESSLSYEQYF

D gene: .
V gene: TRBV6-1
CDR3 protein: CAISGPSTLNSPLHF

D gene: TRBD1
V gene: TRBV10-1
CDR3 protein: CASSESGQGTGELFF

D gene: .
V gene: TRBV20-1
CDR3 protein: CSAGSGAFSYEQYF

D gene: TRBD1
V gene: TRBV7-9
CDR3 protein: CAGGDRFDYGYTF

D gene: .
V gene: TRBV6-5
CDR3 protein: CASTFKSVGNSPLHF

D gene: TRBD1
V gene: TRBV14
CDR3 protein: CASSQVTGRSTEAFF

D gene: TRBD1
V gene: TRBV3-1
CDR3 protein: CASSQGGTGGNEQFF

D gene: .
V gene: TRBV10-3
CDR3 protein: CAISVQGDQPQHF

D gene: .
V gene: TRBV20-1
CDR3 protein: CSAIRGLTYEQYF

D gene: .
V gene: TRBV5-1
CDR3 protein: CASSLEQGEAFF

D gene: .
V gene: TRBV11-3
CDR3 protein: CASSQTGLNTEAFF

D gene: .
V gene: TRBV4-1
CDR3 protein: CAGSQLTRSDTQYF

D gene: TRBD2
V gene: TRBV2
CDR3 protein: CASLQGGGRRNNEQFF

D gene: .
V gene: TRBV7-2
CDR3 protein: CASSPPGRETQYF

D gene: .
V gene: TRBV29-1
CDR3 protein: CSVTGRINEKLFF

D gene: .
V gene: TRBV7-6
CDR3 protein: CASSSRVIGEQFF

D gene: TRBD1
V gene: TRBV12-3/TRBV12-4
CDR3 protein: CASNRGLETQYF

D gene: .
V gene: TRBV20-1
CDR3 protein: CSALDWNTEAFF

D gene: TRBD2
V gene: TRBV20-1
CDR3 protein: CSALLAGPNEQFF

D gene: .
V gene: TRBV19
CDR3 protein: CASKVGGADTQYF

D gene: .
V gene: TRBV30
CDR3 protein: CAWGAGESSGNTIYF

D gene: TRBD2
V gene: TRBV20-1
CDR3 protein: CSAPGTSGIADTQYF

D gene: .
V gene: TRBV11-2
CDR3 protein: CASSHPGGPTIGRYEQFF